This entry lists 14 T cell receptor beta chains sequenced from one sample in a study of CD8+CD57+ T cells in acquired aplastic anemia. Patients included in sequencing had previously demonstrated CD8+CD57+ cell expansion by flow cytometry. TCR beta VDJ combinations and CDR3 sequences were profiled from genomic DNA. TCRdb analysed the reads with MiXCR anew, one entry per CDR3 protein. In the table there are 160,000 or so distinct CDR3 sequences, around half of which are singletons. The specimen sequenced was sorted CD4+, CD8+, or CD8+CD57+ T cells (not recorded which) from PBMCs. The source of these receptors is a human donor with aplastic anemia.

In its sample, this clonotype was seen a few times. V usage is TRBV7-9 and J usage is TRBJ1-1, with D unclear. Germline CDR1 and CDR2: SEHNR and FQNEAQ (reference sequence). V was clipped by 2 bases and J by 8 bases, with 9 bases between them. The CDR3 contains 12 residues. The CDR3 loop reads CASSLLGVEAFF. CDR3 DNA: TGTGCCAGCAGCTTACTTGGGGTGGAAGCTTTCTTT.

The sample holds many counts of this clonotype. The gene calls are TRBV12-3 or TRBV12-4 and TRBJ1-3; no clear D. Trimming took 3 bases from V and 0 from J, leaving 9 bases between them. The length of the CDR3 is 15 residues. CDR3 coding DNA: TGTGCCAGCAGTTTTAGCGAAGTCTCTGGAAACACCATATATTTT. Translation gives CASSFSEVSGNTIYF.

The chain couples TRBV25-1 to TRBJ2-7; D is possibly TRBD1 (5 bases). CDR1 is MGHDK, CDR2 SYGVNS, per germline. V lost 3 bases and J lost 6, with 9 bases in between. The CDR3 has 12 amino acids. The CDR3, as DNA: TGTGCCAGCAGTGATAGAAGGGGCGAGCAGTACTTC. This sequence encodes CASSDRRGEQYF.

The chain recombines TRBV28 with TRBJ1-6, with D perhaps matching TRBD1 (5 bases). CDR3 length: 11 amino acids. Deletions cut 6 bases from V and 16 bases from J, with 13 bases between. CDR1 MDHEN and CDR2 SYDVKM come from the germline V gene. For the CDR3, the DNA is TGTGCCAGCAGGGGGGGGGACCGTCTCCACTTT. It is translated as CASRGGDRLHF.

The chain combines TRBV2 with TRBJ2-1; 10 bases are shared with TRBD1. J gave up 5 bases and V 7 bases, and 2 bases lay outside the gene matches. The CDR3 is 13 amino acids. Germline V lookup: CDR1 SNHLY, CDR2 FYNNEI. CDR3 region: CASMGQGNNEQFF. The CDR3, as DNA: TGTGCCAGCATGGGACAGGGGAACAATGAGCAGTTCTTC.

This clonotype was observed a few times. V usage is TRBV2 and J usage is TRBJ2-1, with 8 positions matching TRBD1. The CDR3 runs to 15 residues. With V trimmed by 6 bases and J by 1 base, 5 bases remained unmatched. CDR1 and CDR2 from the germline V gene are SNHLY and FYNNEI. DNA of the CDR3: TGTGCCAGCAGCTTCGACAGGGGTTCCTACAATGAGCAGTTCTTC. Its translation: CASSFDRGSYNEQFF.

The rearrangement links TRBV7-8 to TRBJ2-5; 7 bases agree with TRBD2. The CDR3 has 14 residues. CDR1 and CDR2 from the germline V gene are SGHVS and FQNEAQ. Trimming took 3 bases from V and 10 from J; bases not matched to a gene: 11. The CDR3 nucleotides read TGTGCCAGCAGCTTCGGTCTCGCGGGAGAAAACCAGTACTTC. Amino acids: CASSFGLAGENQYF.

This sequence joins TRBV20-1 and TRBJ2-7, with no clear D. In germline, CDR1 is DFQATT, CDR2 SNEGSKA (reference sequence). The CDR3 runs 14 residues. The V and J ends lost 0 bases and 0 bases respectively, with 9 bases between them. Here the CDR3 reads CSAREGSSSYEQYF. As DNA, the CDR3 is TGCAGTGCTAGAGAGGGTAGTTCCTCCTACGAGCAGTACTTC.

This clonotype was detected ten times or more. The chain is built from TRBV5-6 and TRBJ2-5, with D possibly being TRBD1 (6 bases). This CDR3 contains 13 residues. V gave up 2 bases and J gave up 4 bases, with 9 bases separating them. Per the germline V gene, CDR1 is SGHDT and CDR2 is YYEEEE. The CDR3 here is CASSFTRGETQYF. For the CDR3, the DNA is TGTGCCAGCAGCTTCACCAGGGGAGAGACCCAGTACTTC. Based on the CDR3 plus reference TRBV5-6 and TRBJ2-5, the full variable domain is DAGVTQSPTHLIKTRGQQVTLRCSPKSGHDTVSWYQQALGQGPQFIFQYYEEEERQRGNFPDRFSGHQFPNYSSELNVNALLLGDSALYLCASSFTRGETQYFGPGTRLLVL.

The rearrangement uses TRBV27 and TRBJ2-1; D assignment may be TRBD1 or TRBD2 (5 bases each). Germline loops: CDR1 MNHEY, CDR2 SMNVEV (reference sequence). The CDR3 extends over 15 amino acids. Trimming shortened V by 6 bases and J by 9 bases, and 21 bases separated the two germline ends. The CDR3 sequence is CASRGYTQGEGEQFF. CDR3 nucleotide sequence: TGTGCCAGCAGGGGGTATACGCAGGGAGAGGGTGAGCAGTTCTTC.

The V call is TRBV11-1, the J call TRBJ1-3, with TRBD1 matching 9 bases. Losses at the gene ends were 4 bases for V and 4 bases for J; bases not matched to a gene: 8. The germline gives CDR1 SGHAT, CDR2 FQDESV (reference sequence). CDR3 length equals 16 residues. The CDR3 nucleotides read TGTGCCAGCAGCTCAATACAGGGGGCGCTAGGAAACACCATATATTTT. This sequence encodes CASSSIQGALGNTIYF. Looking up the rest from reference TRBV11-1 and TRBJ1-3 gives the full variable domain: EAEVAQSPRYKITEKSQAVAFWCDPISGHATLYWYRQILGQGPELLVQFQDESVVDDSQLPKDRFSAERLKGVDSTLKIQPAELGDSAMYLCASSSIQGALGNTIYFGEGSWLTVV.

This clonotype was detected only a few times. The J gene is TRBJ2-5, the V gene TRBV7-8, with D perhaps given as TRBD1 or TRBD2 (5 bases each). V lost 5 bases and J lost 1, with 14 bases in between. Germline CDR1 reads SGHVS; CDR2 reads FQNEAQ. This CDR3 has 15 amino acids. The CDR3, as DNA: TGTGCCAGCAGCGCCTACGGGGCGATCCAAGAGACCCAGTACTTC. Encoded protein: CASSAYGAIQETQYF.

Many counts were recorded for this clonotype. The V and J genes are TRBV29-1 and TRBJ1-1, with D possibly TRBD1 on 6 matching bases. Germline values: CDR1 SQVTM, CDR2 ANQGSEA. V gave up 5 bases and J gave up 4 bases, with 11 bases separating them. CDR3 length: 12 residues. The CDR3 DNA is TGCAGCGTTACAGGGATGGGCACTGAAGCTTTCTTT. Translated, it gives CSVTGMGTEAFF.

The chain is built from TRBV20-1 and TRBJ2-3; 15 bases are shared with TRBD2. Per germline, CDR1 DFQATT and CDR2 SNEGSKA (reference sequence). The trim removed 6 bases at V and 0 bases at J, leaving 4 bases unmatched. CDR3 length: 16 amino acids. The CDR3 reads CSAGLAGGRSTDTQYF. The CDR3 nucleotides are TGCAGTGCCGGACTAGCGGGGGGGCGGAGCACAGATACGCAGTATTTT.